The next 22 T cell receptor beta chains were all read from a single sample in a study of memory CD4+ T cells and cytomegalovirus serostatus. Single viable CD3+CD4+CD8-CD45RO+ cells were sorted as the memory CD4+ T cells. TCRdb's table, derived via immunoSEQ multiplex PCR, lists solely in-frame clones and lacks some. The table lists 45,000 to 60,000 clones, around 82% of them singletons. The sample consisted of memory CD4+ T cells from blood. The origin of the receptors is an adult in good health and CMV-seropositive.

V and J are TRBV4-3 and TRBJ2-1; 7 bases agree with TRBD1. Per germline, CDR1 LGHNA and CDR2 YSLEER. This CDR3 has 17 amino acids. V trimming: 0 bases; J trimming: 8 bases; junction bases outside the gene matches: 13. Here the CDR3 reads CASSQDEDRAGVDEQFF. The CDR3 coding sequence is TGCGCCAGCAGCCAAGATGAAGACAGGGCAGGGGTAGATGAGCAGTTCTTC.

Comments on this clone: Mismatch with germline at one junction end may stem from a read error. The J gene is TRBJ1-2, the V gene TRBV2; D may be TRBD1 (5 bases). There are 16 residues in the CDR3. CDR1 and CDR2 (germline): SNHLY, FYNNEI. Here the CDR3 DNA reads TGTGCCGGCAGTGGTTTAGGGGAGGGTTTTTCGTATGGCTACACCTTC. Protein: CAGSGLGEGFSYGYTF.

This chain connects TRBV19 to TRBJ1-4; 8 bases fit TRBD1. This CDR3 spans 14 amino acids. Germline-derived CDR1 and CDR2 are LNHDA and SQIVND (reference sequence). Unmatched junction bases numbered 7, after V lost 5 bases and J lost 8 bases. The CDR3 sequence is CASSVTGVDEKLFF. CDR3 DNA sequence: TGTGCCAGTAGTGTGACAGGGGTCGACGAAAAACTGTTTTTT.

V gene TRBV6-6 combines with J gene TRBJ2-7; D not resolved. V gave up 2 bases and J gave up 3 bases, with 8 bases separating them. Looked up from germline, CDR1 is MNHNY and CDR2 is SVGAGI (reference sequence). This CDR3 has 13 amino acids. CDR3: CASSYTKDYEQYF. CDR3 bases: TGTGCCAGCAGTTACACTAAAGACTACGAGCAGTACTTC.

The CDR3 DNA is TGTGCCAGCTCACACTACACCGGGGAGCTGTTTTTT. Translation: CASSHYTGELFF. The V call is TRBV18, the J call TRBJ2-2, with D hard to call. The V gene lost 4 bases and the J gene lost 3 bases, with 3 bases spanning the gap. The V gene's germline CDR1 is KGHSH and CDR2 LQKENI. CDR3 length: 12 residues. The complete variable domain, with remaining parts taken from reference TRBV18 and TRBJ2-2, reads NAGVMQNPRHLVRRRGQEARLRCSPMKGHSHVYWYRQLPEEGLKFMVYLQKENIIDESGMPKERFSAEFPKEGPSILRIQQVVRGDSAAYFCASSHYTGELFFGEGSRLTVL.

V is TRBV4-1 and J is TRBJ2-3; D call uncertain. Germline assignment: CDR1 MGHRA and CDR2 YSYEKL. The V gene lost 0 bases and the J gene lost 2 bases, with 12 bases spanning the gap. This CDR3 is built from 16 residues. This CDR3 is CASSQEASRYTDTQYF. In nucleotides, the CDR3 is TGCGCCAGCAGCCAAGAGGCATCCCGCTACACAGATACGCAGTATTTT.

In regard to this clone: At the DNA level, this CDR3 is encoded by other sequences in the same sample as well. The chain employs TRBV7-2 and TRBJ1-2; D might be TRBD1 (6 bases). Looked up from germline, CDR1 is SGHTA and CDR2 is FQGNSA. Between the trimmed V and J ends, which lost 3 bases and 3 bases, there was a span of 11 bases. The CDR3 has 14 residues. The CDR3 DNA reads TGTGCCAGCAGCTTTAACAGGGAGGACTATGGCTACACCTTC. As protein: CASSFNREDYGYTF.

The chain couples TRBV19 to TRBJ2-1; 8 nucleotides match TRBD2. Germline CDR1 LNHDA, CDR2 SQIVND (reference sequence). With V trimmed by 7 bases and J by 3 bases, 5 bases remained unmatched. This CDR3 is built from 14 residues. Here the CDR3 reads CASTPGLGYNEQFF. CDR3 DNA: TGTGCCAGTACCCCGGGACTAGGCTACAATGAGCAGTTCTTC.

CDR3 nucleotide sequence: TGCGCCAGCAGGTTCGAAACAGGGAACAGCGCGAACACCGGGGAGCTGTTTTTT. Its protein is CASRFETGNSANTGELFF. The V call is TRBV5-1, the J call TRBJ2-2; a possible D gene is TRBD1 (6 bases). The CDR3 is 18 residues long. Between the trimmed V and J ends, which lost 5 bases and 0 bases, there was a span of 20 bases. CDR1 is SGHRS and CDR2 is YFSETQ in the germline V gene.

The rearrangement joins TRBV30 to TRBJ2-7; the D gene is possibly TRBD1 (6 bases). The CDR3 has 14 residues. In germline, CDR1 is GTSNPN, CDR2 SVGIG (reference sequence). V lost 2 bases and J lost 2, with 13 bases in between. The CDR3: CAWSRGQSAYEQYF. The CDR3 DNA is TGTGCCTGGAGTCGTGGACAGAGTGCCTACGAGCAGTACTTC.

V usage is TRBV12-5 and J usage is TRBJ2-5; D assignment may be TRBD1 or TRBD2 (5 bases each). Per the germline V gene, CDR1 is LGHNT and CDR2 is FRNRAP. Trimming left V 3 bases short and J 2 bases short, with 13 bases between. There are 15 residues in the CDR3. The CDR3 reads CASGFYRGRQETQYF. The CDR3, as DNA: TGTGCTAGTGGTTTTTATCGGGGCCGGCAAGAGACCCAGTACTTC.

This clone was observed once. The chain combines TRBV28 with TRBJ1-2; 8 nucleotides agree with TRBD1. The CDR3 runs to 14 residues. CDR1 MDHEN and CDR2 SYDVKM come from the germline V gene. Trimming cost V 5 bases and J 6 bases; bases outside gene matches: 8. The CDR3: CASSTYGQGDGYTF. The CDR3 nucleotides are TGTGCCAGCAGTACGTACGGACAGGGAGATGGCTACACCTTC.

This clone was counted a few times. This rearrangement joins TRBV6-5 to TRBJ2-7, with 9 bases matching TRBD1. The germline V gene encodes CDR1 MNHEY and CDR2 SVGAGI. V lost 0 bases, J lost 0 bases, and 3 bases stayed unmatched. This CDR3 has 16 amino acids. The CDR3 DNA reads as TGTGCCAGCAGTTACTCGGACAGGGGCGACTCCTACGAGCAGTACTTC. It translates to CASSYSDRGDSYEQYF.

The chain combines TRBV5-5 with TRBJ1-4, with 9 nucleotides matching TRBD1. The germline V gene encodes CDR1 SGHKS and CDR2 YYEKEE (reference sequence). CDR3 length: 15 amino acids. V dropped 4 bases and J dropped 8; count of bases not matched to a gene: 9. The CDR3 loop is CASSADRGWGEKLFF. The CDR3 bases are TGTGCCAGCAGCGCGGACAGGGGATGGGGCGAAAAACTGTTTTTT.

The V and J genes are TRBV18 and TRBJ2-2, with a weak D call TRBD2 (6 bases). Trimming removed 6 bases from V and 3 bases from J, with 11 bases in between. CDR1 and CDR2 (germline): KGHSH, LQKENI. The CDR3 spans 14 residues. CDR3 sequence reads: CASSRPGDTGELFF. The CDR3 coding sequence is TGTGCCAGCTCCCGTCCGGGGGACACCGGGGAGCTGTTTTTT.

The chain links TRBV5-1 to TRBJ2-2, with D tentatively TRBD1 (5 bases). With 0 bases removed from V and 5 bases from J, the gap between germline ends came to 14 bases. Germline assignment: CDR1 SGHRS and CDR2 YFSETQ. CDR3 size: 16 residues. In DNA form, the CDR3 reads TGCGCCAGCAGCTTGGAGTCTGACAGTCGTACCGGGGAGCTGTTTTTT. Encoded protein: CASSLESDSRTGELFF.

The V call is TRBV6-5, the J call TRBJ2-7, with 9 bases identical to TRBD2. Trimming cost V 6 bases and J 4 bases; bases outside gene matches: 4. Germline loops: CDR1 MNHEY, CDR2 SVGAGI. CDR3 size: 13 residues. The CDR3 nucleotides read TGTGCCAGCAGCTTCAGCGGGGGGTACGAGCAGTACTTC. Translated: CASSFSGGYEQYF.

This chain joins TRBV7-8 and TRBJ2-7; D possibly matches TRBD1 or TRBD2 (5 bases each). The V gene's germline CDR1 is SGHVS and CDR2 FQNEAQ. CDR3 length: 16 amino acids. The germline V and J ends were trimmed by 5 bases and 3 bases, with 20 bases remaining between them. The CDR3 spells CASSPRGQGGLYEQYF. The CDR3 nucleotides are TGTGCCAGCAGCCCCAGAGGGCAGGGTGGGCTCTACGAGCAGTACTTC.

The genes are TRBV18 and TRBJ2-1, with D perhaps matching TRBD2 (6 bases). The CDR3 runs to 15 residues. The germline gives CDR1 KGHSH, CDR2 LQKENI. With 3 bases removed from V and 5 bases from J, the gap between germline ends came to 14 bases. For the CDR3, the DNA is TGTGCCAGCTCACCCAACGGGGGTTCGGACAATGAGCAGTTCTTC. Translating it yields CASSPNGGSDNEQFF. Complete variable domain (other parts from reference TRBV18 and TRBJ2-1): NAGVMQNPRHLVRRRGQEARLRCSPMKGHSHVYWYRQLPEEGLKFMVYLQKENIIDESGMPKERFSAEFPKEGPSILRIQQVVRGDSAAYFCASSPNGGSDNEQFFGPGTRLTVL.

The chain combines TRBV6-1 with TRBJ1-2; D is possibly TRBD1 (6 bases). Germline lookup yields CDR1 MNHNS and CDR2 SASEGT. The CDR3 has 14 residues. The germline V and J ends were trimmed by 3 bases and 6 bases, with 14 bases remaining between them. DNA for the CDR3: TGTGCCAGCAGTGATAATTCATGGGGGCATGGCTACACCTTC. Its protein is CASSDNSWGHGYTF.

J is TRBJ1-6 and V is TRBV10-2, with D unresolved. Trimming cost V 3 bases and J 10 bases, with 10 bases left between them. Per the germline V gene, CDR1 is WSHSY and CDR2 is SAAADI. This CDR3 comprises 13 residues. The CDR3 sequence: CASSDPYLSPLHF. The CDR3, as DNA: TGCGCCAGCAGTGATCCCTATTTGTCACCCCTCCACTTT.

The chain's CDR3 is CASSLGGTGDSPLHF. The CDR3, as DNA: TGTGCCAGCAGCTTGGGTGGGACAGGGGACTCACCCCTCCACTTT. The chain couples TRBV7-6 to TRBJ1-6; 10 bases fit TRBD1. Trimming took 3 bases from V and 10 from J; bases not matched to a gene: 6. The CDR3 is made up of 15 amino acids. Germline V gene sequence: CDR1 SGHVS, CDR2 FNYEAQ.